This T cell receptor beta chain stems from a study of blood T cells in healthy people across ages. A second PCR, run for roughly 6 to 11 cycles, used a sample-barcoded 5' primer plus a J-beta primer mix. TCRdb reanalysed the 5' RACE reads using MiXCR and keeps one entry per CDR3 protein. The sample has about 500,000 distinct CDR3 sequences; less than 25% are singletons. Germline V lookup: CDR1 MNHNY, CDR2 SVGAGI (reference sequence). The CDR3 is 15 amino acids. These records were also assigned to another study, of T cells of mothers and their children. This second study says: Mothers gave over 9.5 million TCR beta CDR3 reads each, and children 3 million to 3.5 million each.

This TCR came from a boy aged 10-17 years in good health. J is TRBJ2-5 and V is TRBV6-6; no definite D call. The J call is uncertain, as TRBJ2-1 better fits the DNA end. The sample consisted of blood. The CDR3 nucleotides read TGTGCCAGCAGTCTAGTGGGGTTTGATTCCCCTGAGCAGTTCTTC. Its translation: CASSLVGFDSPEQFF.